Following are 30 T cell receptor beta chains from one sample sequenced in a study of T cells in Graves' hyperthyroidism and ophthalmopathy. From RNA transcripts, TCR beta CDR3 regions were amplified. HTBI primers drove first-round RT-PCR of the TCR CDR3. Each CDR3 protein is one row after TCRdb ran MiXCR on the multiplex PCR reads. The table records approximately 690,000 distinct CDR3 sequences, roughly 15% of them present only once. The sample comprised blood. The receptors were gathered from a woman aged 50 to 60 with Graves' ophthalmopathy.

For this clonotype: Possible read error: a much larger clone is one base away. The gene calls are TRBV29-1 and TRBJ1-1, with no clear D. Germline V gene data show CDR1 as SQVTM and CDR2 as ANQGSEA. V lost 4 bases, J lost 1 base, and 4 bases lay in between. The CDR3 totals 11 residues. CDR3 DNA sequence: TGCAGCGTTGGGGCGAACACTGAAGCTTTCTTT. Residues: CSVGANTEAFF.

This clonotype was observed a few times. The rearrangement uses TRBV12-3 or TRBV12-4 and TRBJ2-3; 8 bases agree with TRBD2. V was clipped by 5 bases and J by 4 bases; unmatched bases: 8. There are 15 residues in the CDR3. CDR3 loop: CASSPRTSNPDTQYF. CDR3 coding DNA: TGTGCCAGCAGTCCCCGGACTAGCAACCCAGATACGCAGTATTTT.

In its sample, this clonotype was seen many times. The CDR3 loop is CASSQDTSGTFGEQYF. CDR3 DNA sequence: TGTGCCAGCAGCCAAGATACCAGCGGGACGTTCGGCGAGCAGTACTTC. This chain uses TRBV3-1 with TRBJ2-7, with 7 bases matching TRBD2. Germline CDR1 LGHDT, CDR2 YNNKEL (reference sequence). V shed 0 bases and J 6 bases; nucleotides not matched to a gene: 11. The CDR3 has 16 residues.

This clonotype appeared many times. The chain couples TRBV20-1 to TRBJ2-3; 11 positions match TRBD2. In germline, CDR1 is DFQATT, CDR2 SNEGSKA (reference sequence). CDR3 length: 15 residues. V lost 5 bases to trimming and J lost 1 base; unmatched junction nucleotides: 5. The CDR3 nucleotides are TGCAGTGCTGGGGGACTAGCGGAGGGCACAGATACGCAGTATTTT. Translated: CSAGGLAEGTDTQYF.

This clonotype was counted ten times or more. V and J are TRBV6-2 or TRBV6-3 and TRBJ1-5, with a tentative D call TRBD1 (5 bases). Trimming cost V 2 bases and J 4 bases, with 9 bases left between them. Germline values: CDR1 MNHEY, CDR2 SVGEGT. The CDR3 is 14 amino acids. Here the CDR3 reads CASSYKDRNQPQHF. CDR3 in DNA: TGTGCCAGCAGTTACAAAGACAGAAATCAGCCCCAGCATTTT.

The gene calls are TRBV19 and TRBJ2-3; TRBD1 matches at 8 bases. V dropped 4 bases and J dropped 4; count of bases not matched to a gene: 7. Germline CDR1 reads LNHDA; CDR2 reads SQIVND (reference sequence). This CDR3 contains 15 residues. The CDR3 DNA reads TGTGCCAGTAGTACTGGGACAGGATTAGCAGATACGCAGTATTTT. Amino acid sequence: CASSTGTGLADTQYF.

The chain joins TRBV15 to TRBJ1-5; D unclear. Germline CDR1 and CDR2: LNHNV and YYDKDF (reference sequence). V dropped 3 bases and J dropped 0 bases, with 6 bases sitting between them. The CDR3 runs to 14 residues. The CDR3 coding sequence is TGTGCCACCAGCAGGGAACTTAGCAATCAGCCCCAGCATTTT. This translates into CATSRELSNQPQHF.

This clonotype was counted between two and nine times. The chain is built from TRBV27 and TRBJ2-1, with D hard to call. V lost 3 bases and J lost 0, with 15 bases in between. The CDR3 has 17 residues. Looked up from germline, CDR1 is MNHEY and CDR2 is SMNVEV (reference sequence). The CDR3 loop is CASSFKVERNSYNEQFF. In DNA form, the CDR3 reads TGTGCCAGCAGTTTCAAGGTTGAGCGCAACTCCTACAATGAGCAGTTCTTC.

This clonotype was seen repeatedly, ten times or more. This chain uses TRBV5-1 with TRBJ2-7; 9 nucleotides match TRBD1. Per the germline V gene, CDR1 is SGHRS and CDR2 is YFSETQ. Trimming removed 0 bases from V and 5 bases from J; junction bases left unmatched: 0. The CDR3 contains 13 residues. The CDR3 reads CASSLGDRDEQYF. The DNA for the CDR3 is TGCGCCAGCAGCTTGGGGGACAGGGACGAGCAGTACTTC.

Many counts were recorded for this clonotype. The chain joins TRBV7-9 to TRBJ2-5; the D gene is possibly TRBD2 (6 bases). This CDR3 is 16 amino acids long. The ends were cut back, 5 bases at V and 4 bases at J, with 20 bases in the middle. Germline lookup yields CDR1 SEHNR and CDR2 FQNEAQ (reference sequence). CDR3 nucleotide sequence: TGTGCCAGCAGCGGAAGGAAGCGACTAGTGAGAGAGACCCAGTACTTC. This sequence encodes CASSGRKRLVRETQYF.

The rearrangement links TRBV19 to TRBJ2-5; 12 nucleotides align to TRBD1. The CDR3 extends over 16 amino acids. CDR1 and CDR2 (germline): LNHDA, SQIVND (reference sequence). V trimming: 3 bases; J trimming: 5 bases; junction bases outside the gene matches: 7. CDR3 in amino acids: CASSMWGQGAGETQYF. The CDR3 DNA reads TGTGCCAGTAGTATGTGGGGACAGGGGGCGGGGGAGACCCAGTACTTC. Using reference TRBV19 and TRBJ2-5 for the parts outside the CDR3, the full variable domain is DGGITQSPKYLFRKEGQNVTLSCEQNLNHDAMYWYRQDPGQGLRLIYYSQIVNDFQKGDIAEGYSVSREKKESFPLTVTSAQKNPTAFYLCASSMWGQGAGETQYFGPGTRLLVL.

This clonotype appeared many times. This sequence joins TRBV7-3 and TRBJ2-7; 8 positions agree with TRBD1. Unmatched junction bases numbered 9, after V lost 2 bases and J lost 3 bases. The CDR3 sequence is 16 residues long. Germline loops: CDR1 SGHTA, CDR2 FQGTGA. This chain's CDR3 is CASSLYGGTGDYEQYF. The CDR3 nucleotides read TGTGCCAGCAGCTTATACGGCGGGACAGGAGACTACGAGCAGTACTTC. The full variable domain, rest sourced from reference TRBV7-3 and TRBJ2-7, is GAGVSQTPSNKVTEKGKYVELRCDPISGHTALYWYRQSLGQGPEFLIYFQGTGAADDSGLPNDRFFAVRPEGSVSTLKIQRTERGDSAVYLCASSLYGGTGDYEQYFGPGTRLTVT.

A word on this clonotype: Possible read error: a much larger clone is one base away. V gene TRBV6-1 combines with J gene TRBJ2-7, with TRBD1 identical over 8 bases. The CDR3 loop spans 12 amino acids. Germline V lookup: CDR1 MNHNS, CDR2 SASEGT. J gave up 5 bases and V 6 bases, and 3 bases lay outside the gene matches. This CDR3 reads CASRQDRDEQYF. CDR3 DNA: TGTGCCAGCAGGCAGGACAGGGACGAGCAGTACTTC.

The table lists this clonotype with a few counts. This chain uses TRBV12-5 with TRBJ2-1, with 10 bases matching TRBD2. Trimming took 8 bases from V and 9 from J; bases not matched to a gene: 13. CDR1 and CDR2 from the germline V gene are LGHNT and FRNRAP. The CDR3 runs 15 residues. CDR3 nucleotide sequence: TGTGCTAGTCGGGTAGCGGGAGGCCTGGGGGGTGAGCAGTTCTTC. It codes for CASRVAGGLGGEQFF.

The table lists this clonotype with many counts. The genes are TRBV12-3 or TRBV12-4 and TRBJ1-1; 8 bases are a match to TRBD1. This CDR3 has 13 residues. V dropped 10 bases and J dropped 5; count of bases not matched to a gene: 9. CDR3 in DNA: TGTGCCACCGACGACAGGGGCGGAACTGAAGCTTTCTTT. Its protein is CATDDRGGTEAFF.

This clonotype was found many times. The CDR3: CASTGAYNEQFF. CDR3 nucleotide sequence: TGTGCCAGCACAGGGGCCTACAATGAGCAGTTCTTC. V is TRBV28 and J is TRBJ2-1; maybe TRBD1 (6 bases). Per germline, CDR1 MDHEN and CDR2 SYDVKM. Deletions cut 7 bases from V and 2 bases from J, with 6 bases between. The CDR3 has 12 amino acids. Complete variable domain (other parts from reference TRBV28 and TRBJ2-1): DVKVTQSSRYLVKRTGEKVFLECVQDMDHENMFWYRQDPGLGLRLIYFSYDVKMKEKGDIPEGYSVSREKKERFSLILESASTNQTSMYLCASTGAYNEQFFGPGTRLTVL.

This clonotype appeared many times. The chain links TRBV20-1 to TRBJ2-1, with no clear D. The germline V gene has CDR1 DFQATT and CDR2 SNEGSKA (reference sequence). V was cut by 0 bases and J by 7 bases, with 7 bases left in between. The CDR3 runs 12 residues. CDR3 in amino acids: CSARDLGNEQFF. In nucleotides, the CDR3 is TGCAGTGCTAGAGATTTGGGGAATGAGCAGTTCTTC.

This clonotype appeared many times. The chain combines TRBV7-2 with TRBJ2-7, with TRBD2 as a possible D gene (6 bases). The V gene lost 3 bases and the J gene lost 6 bases, with 15 bases spanning the gap. Germline CDR1 is SGHTA and CDR2 is FQGNSA. CDR3 size: 14 residues. The CDR3: CASSFWTTAPEQYF. CDR3 nucleotides: TGTGCCAGCAGCTTTTGGACTACGGCCCCCGAGCAGTACTTC.

The rearrangement links TRBV9 to TRBJ2-5, with TRBD2 as a possible D gene (5 bases). V lost 0 bases and J 4 bases, leaving 13 bases between the germline ends. CDR3 length: 15 residues. The germline gives CDR1 SGDLS, CDR2 YYNGEE. The CDR3 coding sequence is TGTGCCAGCAGCGTAGCCGGGCGACGGGGAGAGACCCAGTACTTC. The encoded protein is CASSVAGRRGETQYF.

The chain links TRBV20-1 to TRBJ2-7, with 8 bases aligning to TRBD2. CDR3 size: 17 residues. Germline trimming cut 4 bases from V and 0 bases from J; bases unmatched to any gene: 14. Germline V lookup: CDR1 DFQATT, CDR2 SNEGSKA (reference sequence). The CDR3 sequence: CSATTFGGVPSSYEQYF. The CDR3, as DNA: TGCAGTGCTACGACCTTCGGGGGGGTACCCAGCTCCTACGAGCAGTACTTC.

This clonotype was observed at least ten times. V gene TRBV10-3 combines with J gene TRBJ2-7; 7 bases line up with TRBD2. Germline loops: CDR1 ENHRY, CDR2 SYGVKD. The CDR3 spans 12 residues. V gave up 8 bases and J gave up 2 bases; unmatched junction bases: 3. The CDR3 DNA reads TGTGCCATCTCTAGCGGTCCCTACGAGCAGTACTTC. Its translation: CAISSGPYEQYF.

This chain uses TRBV11-3 with TRBJ2-2; TRBD1 aligns across 7 bases. Trimming at V came to 3 bases and at J to 0 bases, leaving 7 bases not matched to a gene. CDR3 size: 17 residues. Looked up from germline, CDR1 is SGHNT and CDR2 is YENEEA. The CDR3 region has the DNA TGTGCCAGCAGCTTTCACCCGGGACAGTCGAACACCGGGGAGCTGTTTTTT. Translating gives CASSFHPGQSNTGELFF. The variable domain in full, with the rest retrieved from reference TRBV11-3 and TRBJ2-2, is EAGVVQSPRYKIIEKKQPVAFWCNPISGHNTLYWYLQNLGQGPELLIRYENEEAVDDSQLPKDRFSAERLKGVDSTLKIQPAELGDSAVYLCASSFHPGQSNTGELFFGEGSRLTVL.

In this sample, this clonotype turned up many times. The CDR3 sequence: CASRPNTDNTEAFF. The DNA of the CDR3 is TGTGCCAGCAGGCCAAATACAGACAACACTGAAGCTTTCTTT. The chain links TRBV2 to TRBJ1-1; D is ambiguous. Per the germline V gene, CDR1 is SNHLY and CDR2 is FYNNEI. There are 14 residues in the CDR3. Trimming removed 6 bases at V and 2 bases at J, with 13 bases between. Full variable domain (remainder filled in from reference TRBV2 and TRBJ1-1): EPEVTQTPSHQVTQMGQEVILRCVPISNHLYFYWYRQILGQKVEFLVSFYNNEISEKSEIFDDQFSVERPDGSNFTLKIRSTKLEDSAMYFCASRPNTDNTEAFFGQGTRLTVV.

This clonotype was counted at least ten times. The CDR3 DNA reads TGTGCCAGCAGTACTCGTGAGACAGGCCCAAGCTACGAGCAGTACTTC. Residues: CASSTRETGPSYEQYF. The chain has TRBV28 and TRBJ2-7, with a possible D match to TRBD1 (6 bases). Trimming pared 5 bases from V and 3 bases from J, leaving 20 bases between. CDR1 and CDR2 from the germline V gene are MDHEN and SYDVKM. The CDR3 has 16 amino acids.

Many counts were recorded for this clonotype. The chain combines TRBV28 with TRBJ1-1, with a weak D call TRBD1 (6 bases). The CDR3 contains 14 residues. Trimming pared 2 bases from V and 5 bases from J, leaving 12 bases between. The germline V gene encodes CDR1 MDHEN and CDR2 SYDVKM. CDR3 bases: TGTGCCAGCAGTTTACTTGGGGGGCGGACTGAAGCTTTCTTT. Translation gives CASSLLGGRTEAFF.

The V call is TRBV6-1, the J call TRBJ1-5, with D tentatively TRBD1 (6 bases). Germline CDR1 reads MNHNS; CDR2 reads SASEGT. V was trimmed by 7 bases and J by 2 bases, leaving 15 bases between them. The CDR3 length is 15 residues. The CDR3 spells CASKEQGGGNQPQHF. In DNA form, the CDR3 reads TGTGCCAGCAAGGAACAGGGTGGAGGCAATCAGCCCCAGCATTTT.

The V call is TRBV19, the J call TRBJ1-4; tentatively, D is TRBD1 (5 bases). V lost 8 bases and J 4 bases, leaving 26 bases between the germline ends. This CDR3 is built from 18 residues. The germline gives CDR1 LNHDA, CDR2 SQIVND (reference sequence). The CDR3 DNA sequence: TGTGCCAGTGCCGCCTTTAAGGGGCAACCGGGACGTAATGAAAAACTGTTTTTT. Its translation is CASAAFKGQPGRNEKLFF.

In this sample, this clonotype turned up many times. The rearrangement links TRBV12-3 or TRBV12-4 to TRBJ1-5; D not resolved. V lost 1 base, J lost 3 bases, and 4 bases lay in between. This CDR3 region has 13 residues. The CDR3 region has the DNA TGTGCCAGCAGTTTAGATACCAATCAGCCCCAGCATTTT. Protein product: CASSLDTNQPQHF.

The CDR3 protein is CASSYQRDRGLEAFF. CDR3 DNA: TGTGCCAGCAGCTACCAGCGGGACAGGGGGCTTGAAGCTTTCTTT. The V call is TRBV7-6, the J call TRBJ1-1, with TRBD1 matching 12 bases. The J segment lost 7 bases and the V segment lost 4 bases, leaving 7 bases of the junction unmatched. The CDR3 contains 15 residues. Germline assignment: CDR1 SGHVS and CDR2 FNYEAQ.

The rearrangement uses TRBV14 and TRBJ1-6; a possible D gene is TRBD1 (5 bases). The CDR3 covers 17 residues. The V and J ends lost 2 bases and 7 bases respectively, with 18 bases between them. Germline CDR1 is SGHDN and CDR2 is FVKESK. The chain's CDR3 is CASSQNWGDPWNSPLHF. CDR3 DNA: TGTGCCAGCAGCCAAAACTGGGGGGACCCCTGGAATTCACCCCTCCACTTT. Looking up the rest from reference TRBV14 and TRBJ1-6 gives the full variable domain: EAGVTQFPSHSVIEKGQTVTLRCDPISGHDNLYWYRRVMGKEIKFLLHFVKESKQDESGMPNNRFLAERTGGTYSTLKVQPAELEDSGVYFCASSQNWGDPWNSPLHFGNGTRLTVT.